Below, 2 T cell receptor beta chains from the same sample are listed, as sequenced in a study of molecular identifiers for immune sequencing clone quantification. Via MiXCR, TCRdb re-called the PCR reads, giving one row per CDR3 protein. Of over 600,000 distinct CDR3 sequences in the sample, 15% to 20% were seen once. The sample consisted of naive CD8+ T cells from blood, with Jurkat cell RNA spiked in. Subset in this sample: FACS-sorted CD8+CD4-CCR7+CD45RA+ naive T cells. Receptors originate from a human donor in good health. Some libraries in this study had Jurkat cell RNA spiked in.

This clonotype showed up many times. The CDR3 spells CSVEEDRAGETQYF. The DNA of the CDR3 is TGCAGCGTTGAAGAGGACAGGGCAGGGGAGACCCAGTACTTC. The rearrangement links TRBV29-1 to TRBJ2-5; 8 nucleotides line up with TRBD1. The J segment lost 5 bases and the V segment lost 0 bases, leaving 5 bases of the junction unmatched. The CDR3 covers 14 residues. Germline-derived CDR1 and CDR2 are SQVTM and ANQGSEA.

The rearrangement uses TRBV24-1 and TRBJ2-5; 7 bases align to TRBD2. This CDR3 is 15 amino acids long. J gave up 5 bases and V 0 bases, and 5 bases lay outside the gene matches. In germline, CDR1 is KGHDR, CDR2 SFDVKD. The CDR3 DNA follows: TGTGCCACCAGTGATTTGGGGAGCGGGATGGAGACCCAGTACTTC. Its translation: CATSDLGSGMETQYF.